This TCR beta chain is drawn from a study of blood T cell repertoires in COVID-19. Study at large: The United States, Italy and Spain were the sources of the acute and convalescent COVID-19 samples. T cells, B-cell-depleted T cells, or PBMCs provided the cDNA or gDNA that served as material.

Per the original data handling: Counts of nucleated cells, estimated from reference gene primer amplification, were obtained. Profiled with immunoSEQ multiplex PCR; TCRdb holds only in-frame clones, not every one. That table gives V, J and clone size, and the DNA gave D and trimming. The sample lists roughly 140,000 clones; over 75% were seen once. This CDR3 is built from 17 residues. Germline-derived CDR1 and CDR2 are MDHEN and SYDVKM. J gave up 1 base and V 5 bases, and 11 bases lay outside the gene matches. The TCR was taken from a woman aged 55-75 years with active COVID-19. The sequencing sample was made of peripheral blood. The gene calls are TRBV28 and TRBJ2-7; 10 bases align to TRBD1. As DNA, the CDR3 is TGTGCCAGCAGTCTCCGTCCGGGGACAGGGGTTTCCTACGAGCAGTACTTC. It codes for CASSLRPGTGVSYEQYF.